Each of the 11 T cell receptor beta chains below was sequenced from the same sample in a study of cytomegalovirus exposure and HLA in healthy donors. This table comes from immunoSEQ multiplex PCR, and its TCRdb copy is limited to in-frame clones, with some not included. The table lists approximately 280,000 clones, 70% to 90% of them singletons. The sequencing sample was made of PBMCs. The receptors shown here come from a woman in her late teens or twenties in good health and CMV-seronegative.

The chain has TRBV2 and TRBJ1-1, with D maybe TRBD1 (5 bases). Trimming took 6 bases from V and 1 from J, leaving 15 bases between them. Germline V gives CDR1 SNHLY, CDR2 FYNNEI. The CDR3 is 15 residues long. The CDR3 nucleotides are TGTGCCAGCAGAGGGGATGAATCGGGGAACACTGAAGCTTTCTTT. It codes for CASRGDESGNTEAFF.

This chain connects TRBV27 to TRBJ2-7; 10 bases agree with TRBD2. Trimming cost V 4 bases and J 5 bases; bases outside gene matches: 8. CDR3 length: 15 residues. Germline V lookup: CDR1 MNHEY, CDR2 SMNVEV (reference sequence). The CDR3 nucleotides read TGTGCCAGCAGTTCTCTGCTAGCGGGAGTCAACGAGCAGTACTTC. Amino acids: CASSSLLAGVNEQYF.

Worth noting for this clone: This same CDR3 is encoded by further DNA sequences in the sample. This chain joins TRBV28 and TRBJ2-7; 10 bases agree with TRBD1. Germline CDR1 reads MDHEN; CDR2 reads SYDVKM. Trimming took 4 bases from V and 3 from J; bases not matched to a gene: 6. The CDR3 runs 15 residues. CDR3 sequence reads: CASSSPGQGLYEQYF. The CDR3 DNA reads as TGTGCCAGCAGTTCACCGGGACAGGGGCTCTACGAGCAGTACTTC. The entire variable domain, with the rest obtained from reference TRBV28 and TRBJ2-7, is as follows: DVKVTQSSRYLVKRTGEKVFLECVQDMDHENMFWYRQDPGLGLRLIYFSYDVKMKEKGDIPEGYSVSREKKERFSLILESASTNQTSMYLCASSSPGQGLYEQYFGPGTRLTVT.

This chain uses TRBV5-4 with TRBJ2-7; 7 nucleotides line up with TRBD1. The CDR3 spans 15 residues. In germline, CDR1 is SGHNT, CDR2 YYREEE (reference sequence). With V trimmed by 0 bases and J by 3 bases, 6 bases remained unmatched. CDR3 region: CASSLAGAGGYEQYF. In DNA, the CDR3 is TGTGCCAGCAGCTTGGCCGGGGCAGGGGGCTACGAGCAGTACTTC.

V usage is TRBV2 and J usage is TRBJ2-1; a possible D gene is TRBD2 (6 bases). V was shortened by 7 bases and J by 0 bases, with 7 bases between the two germline ends. Germline V gives CDR1 SNHLY, CDR2 FYNNEI. The CDR3 spans 13 residues. The CDR3 sequence: CASTGGSYNEQFF. DNA of the CDR3: TGTGCCAGCACCGGGGGCTCCTACAATGAGCAGTTCTTC.

The V gene is TRBV9, the J gene TRBJ2-1; D gene ambiguous. Trimming took 0 bases from V and 0 from J, leaving 10 bases between them. CDR3 size: 16 residues. Germline loops: CDR1 SGDLS, CDR2 YYNGEE. The CDR3 protein is CASSVAGGHSYNEQFF. In DNA form, the CDR3 reads TGTGCCAGCAGCGTAGCCGGCGGTCACTCCTACAATGAGCAGTTCTTC.

This CDR3 reads CASSLAGLDLGELFF. DNA for the CDR3: TGTGCCAGCTCACTCGCAGGACTAGATCTCGGGGAGCTGTTTTTT. This chain links TRBV18 with TRBJ2-2; 7 nucleotides line up with TRBD2. The germline V gene encodes CDR1 KGHSH and CDR2 LQKENI. Trimming took 4 bases from V and 7 from J; bases not matched to a gene: 9. This CDR3 region has 15 residues.

The chain links TRBV5-4 to TRBJ2-7, with D possibly TRBD2 on 6 matching bases. CDR1 and CDR2 from the germline V gene are SGHNT and YYREEE (reference sequence). The germline V and J ends were trimmed by 4 bases and 6 bases, with 17 bases remaining between them. CDR3 size: 14 residues. The CDR3 coding sequence is TGTGCCAGCAGCCCCGGAGGGAGGACTTCCGAGCAGTACTTC. Residues: CASSPGGRTSEQYF.

DNA for the CDR3: TGTGCCAGCAGTCCCCCGGGACAGGGGTTTCTCACCTTC. Protein product: CASSPPGQGFLTF. This chain connects TRBV28 to TRBJ1-2; 10 bases map to TRBD1. The germline V gene encodes CDR1 MDHEN and CDR2 SYDVKM. The CDR3 has 13 residues. Trimming took 5 bases from V and 13 from J; bases not matched to a gene: 10.

This clone has just one count. The chain couples TRBV28 to TRBJ1-1; weak D call: TRBD1 (5 bases). V was trimmed by 6 bases and J by 3 bases, leaving 17 bases between them. This CDR3 is 15 amino acids long. Germline V gives CDR1 MDHEN, CDR2 SYDVKM. CDR3 protein: CASRSAAGGDTEAFF. The CDR3 nucleotides read TGTGCCAGCAGATCTGCGGCGGGGGGTGACACTGAAGCTTTCTTT.

The chain uses TRBV4-1 and TRBJ2-7; 7 nucleotides agree with TRBD2. Germline loops: CDR1 MGHRA, CDR2 YSYEKL. The CDR3 is made up of 12 amino acids. V lost 1 base to trimming and J lost 9 bases; unmatched junction nucleotides: 3. In DNA form, the CDR3 reads TGCGCCAGCAGCCAAGGGGGAGGGGTGCAGTACTTC. Protein product: CASSQGGGVQYF.